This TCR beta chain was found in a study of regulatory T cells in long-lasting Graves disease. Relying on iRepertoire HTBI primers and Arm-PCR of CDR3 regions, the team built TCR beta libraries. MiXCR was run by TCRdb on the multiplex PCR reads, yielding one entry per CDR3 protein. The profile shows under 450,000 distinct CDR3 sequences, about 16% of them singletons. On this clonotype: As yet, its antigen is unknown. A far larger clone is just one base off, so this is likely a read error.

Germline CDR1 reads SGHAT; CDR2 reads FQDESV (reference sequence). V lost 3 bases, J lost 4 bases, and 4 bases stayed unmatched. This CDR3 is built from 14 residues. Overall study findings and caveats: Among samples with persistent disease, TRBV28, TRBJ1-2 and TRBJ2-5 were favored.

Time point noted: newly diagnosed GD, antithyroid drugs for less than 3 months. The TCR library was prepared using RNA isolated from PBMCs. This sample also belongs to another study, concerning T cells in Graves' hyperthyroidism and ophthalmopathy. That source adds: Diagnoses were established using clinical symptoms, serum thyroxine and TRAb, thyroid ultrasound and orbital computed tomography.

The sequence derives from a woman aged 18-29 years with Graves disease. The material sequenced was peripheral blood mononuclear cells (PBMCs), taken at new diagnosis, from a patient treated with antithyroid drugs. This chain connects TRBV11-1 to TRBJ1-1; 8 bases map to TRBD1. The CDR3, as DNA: TGTGCCAGCAGCTTCGGACAGGGCCCCACTGAAGCTTTCTTT. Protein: CASSFGQGPTEAFF.